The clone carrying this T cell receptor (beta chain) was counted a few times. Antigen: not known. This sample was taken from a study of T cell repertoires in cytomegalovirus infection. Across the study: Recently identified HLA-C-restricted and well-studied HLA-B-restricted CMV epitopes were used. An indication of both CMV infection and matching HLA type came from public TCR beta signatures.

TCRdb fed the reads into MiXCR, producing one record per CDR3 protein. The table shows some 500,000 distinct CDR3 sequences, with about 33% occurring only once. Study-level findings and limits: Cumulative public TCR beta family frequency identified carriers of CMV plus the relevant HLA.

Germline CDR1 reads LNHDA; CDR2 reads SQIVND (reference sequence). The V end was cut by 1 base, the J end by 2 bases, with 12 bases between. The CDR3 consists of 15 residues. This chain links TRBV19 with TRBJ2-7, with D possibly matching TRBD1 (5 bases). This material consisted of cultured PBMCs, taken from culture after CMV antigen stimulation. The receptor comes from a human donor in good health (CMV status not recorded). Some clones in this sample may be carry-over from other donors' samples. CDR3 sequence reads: CASSIGVGAPYEQYF. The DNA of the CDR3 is TGTGCCAGTAGTATAGGAGTTGGGGCCCCCTACGAGCAGTACTTC.